This T cell receptor beta chain was obtained from a study of CD8+CD57+ T cells in acquired aplastic anemia. Study-wide background: Each DNA sample taken from sorted CD4+ and CD8+ cells came to approximately 3.3 ug on average.

Genomic DNA, serving as template, underwent TCR beta VDJ and CDR3 profiling. Each CDR3 protein gets one entry after TCRdb re-called the reads with MiXCR. The sample contains 300,000 or so distinct CDR3 sequences, approximately 55% of which appear only once. Germline V gives CDR1 SGHTA, CDR2 FQGNSA. Trimming left V 8 bases short and J 1 base short, with 12 bases between. The CDR3 runs to 13 residues. The study's findings and limits: Around 29 shared CD8+ CDR3s appeared highly expressed within patients' immunodominant clones. In CD8+ cells, Simpson's diversity showed no significant difference between patients and controls.

This clonotype has a single count. Its antigen remains unknown. The chain links TRBV7-2 to TRBJ2-7; a possible D gene is TRBD2 (6 bases). This sequence originates from a human donor with severe aplastic anemia or a healthy control (not recorded which). The specimen sequenced was sorted CD4+, CD8+, or CD8+CD57+ T cells (not recorded which) from PBMCs. The CDR3 DNA is TGTGCCAGCGACGACGGACTATCCTACGAGCAGTACTTC. Its translation is CASDDGLSYEQYF.